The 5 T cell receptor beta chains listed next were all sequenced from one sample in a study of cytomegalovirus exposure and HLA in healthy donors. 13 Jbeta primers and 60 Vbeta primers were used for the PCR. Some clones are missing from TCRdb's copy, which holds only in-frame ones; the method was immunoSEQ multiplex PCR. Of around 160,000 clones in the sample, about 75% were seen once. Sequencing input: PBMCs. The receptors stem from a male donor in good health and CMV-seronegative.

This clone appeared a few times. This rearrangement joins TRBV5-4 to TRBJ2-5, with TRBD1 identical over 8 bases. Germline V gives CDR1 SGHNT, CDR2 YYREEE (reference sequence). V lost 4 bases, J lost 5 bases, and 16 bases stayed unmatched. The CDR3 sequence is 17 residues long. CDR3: CASSTGQGKLVGETQYF. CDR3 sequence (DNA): TGTGCCAGCAGCACAGGACAGGGCAAGTTGGTCGGCGAGACCCAGTACTTC.

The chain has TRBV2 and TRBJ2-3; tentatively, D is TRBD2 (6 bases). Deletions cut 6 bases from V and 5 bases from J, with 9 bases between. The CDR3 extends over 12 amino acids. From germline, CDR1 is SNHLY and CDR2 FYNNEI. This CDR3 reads CASRQGGDTQYF. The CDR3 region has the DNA TGTGCCAGCAGGCAGGGAGGAGATACGCAGTATTTT. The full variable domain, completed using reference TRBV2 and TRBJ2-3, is EPEVTQTPSHQVTQMGQEVILRCVPISNHLYFYWYRQILGQKVEFLVSFYNNEISEKSEIFDDQFSVERPDGSNFTLKIRSTKLEDSAMYFCASRQGGDTQYFGPGTRLTVL.

Here the CDR3 reads CASSPGQEIYEQYF. DNA of the CDR3: TGTGCCAGCAGCCCAGGACAGGAGATCTACGAGCAGTACTTC. The chain joins TRBV2 to TRBJ2-7; 7 nucleotides align to TRBD1. V lost 6 bases, J lost 3 bases, and 8 bases stayed unmatched. Germline CDR1 reads SNHLY; CDR2 reads FYNNEI. This CDR3 is 14 amino acids long.

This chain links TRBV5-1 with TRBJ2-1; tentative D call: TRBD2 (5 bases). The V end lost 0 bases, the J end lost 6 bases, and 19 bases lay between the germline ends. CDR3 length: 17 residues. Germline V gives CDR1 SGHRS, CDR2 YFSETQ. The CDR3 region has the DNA TGCGCCAGCAGCTTGGCTGTCGGCGGGCCTTTGAGCAATGAGCAGTTCTTC. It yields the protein CASSLAVGGPLSNEQFF.

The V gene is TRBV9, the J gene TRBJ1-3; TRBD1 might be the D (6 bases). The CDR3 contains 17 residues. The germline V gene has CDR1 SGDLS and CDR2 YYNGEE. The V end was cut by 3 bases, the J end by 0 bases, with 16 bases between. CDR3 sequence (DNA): TGTGCCAGCAGCGAGGGGGGGGCAGAGAACTCTGGAAACACCATATATTTT. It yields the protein CASSEGGAENSGNTIYF.